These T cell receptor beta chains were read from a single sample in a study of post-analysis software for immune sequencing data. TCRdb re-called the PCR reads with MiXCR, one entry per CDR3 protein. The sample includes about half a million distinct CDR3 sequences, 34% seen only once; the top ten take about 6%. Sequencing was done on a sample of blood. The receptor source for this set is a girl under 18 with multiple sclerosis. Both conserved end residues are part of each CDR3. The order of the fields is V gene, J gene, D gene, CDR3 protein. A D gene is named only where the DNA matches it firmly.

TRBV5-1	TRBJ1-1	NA	CASSLAGTLLMNTEAFF
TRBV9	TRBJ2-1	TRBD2	CASSGKAGGPFDEQFF
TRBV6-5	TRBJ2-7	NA	CASSYSTPYPVYEQYF
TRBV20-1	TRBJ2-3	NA	CSANSIVADTQYF
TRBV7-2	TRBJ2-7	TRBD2	CASSPRLAGGSLEQYF
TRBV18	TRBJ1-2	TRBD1	CASPGQDLYGYTF
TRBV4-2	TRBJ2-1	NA	CASSHAVDEQFF
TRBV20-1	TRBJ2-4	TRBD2	CSARGRTSFGNIQYF
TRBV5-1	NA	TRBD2	CASSRNGGNQETQYF
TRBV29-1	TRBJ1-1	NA	CSPREGHDTEAFF